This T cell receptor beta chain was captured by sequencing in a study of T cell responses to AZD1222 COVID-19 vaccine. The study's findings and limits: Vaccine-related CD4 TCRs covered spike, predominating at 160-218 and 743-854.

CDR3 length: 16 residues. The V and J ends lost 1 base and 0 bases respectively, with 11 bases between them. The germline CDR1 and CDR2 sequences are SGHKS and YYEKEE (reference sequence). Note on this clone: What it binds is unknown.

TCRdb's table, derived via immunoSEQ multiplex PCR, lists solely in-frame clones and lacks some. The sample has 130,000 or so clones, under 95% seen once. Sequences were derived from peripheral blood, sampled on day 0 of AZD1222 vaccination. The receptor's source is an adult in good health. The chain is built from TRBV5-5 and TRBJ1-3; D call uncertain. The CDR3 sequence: CASSLLGRLSGNTIYF. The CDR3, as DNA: TGTGCCAGCAGCTTGTTGGGAAGGCTCTCTGGAAACACCATATATTTT.